Sequencing of this TCR beta chain was carried out in a study of CD8+ T cells in alopecia areata. Study summary: Tofacitinib was taken orally by treated patients, and the dose was 5 to 10 mg twice daily.

Treatment noted: oral pan-JAK inhibitor, 5-10 mg twice daily. A word on this clone: Its cognate antigen is unknown.

Broader study findings: When scalp samples are sequenced, resident alphabeta T cells of normal skin are also captured. Many of the expanded lesional clones endured in scalp and blood while on tofacitinib. Scalp clonality and expanded CD8+ clones among the top 100 were significantly decreased by tofacitinib.

This CDR3 has 17 residues. Trimming took 1 base from V and 1 from J, leaving 14 bases between them. Germline V gene sequence: CDR1 MGHRA, CDR2 YSYEKL. Isolated RNA was reverse transcribed into cDNA used as the sequencing template. The protocol was immunoSEQ multiplex PCR, while the TCRdb copy is restricted to in-frame clones and leaves out a portion. The data show around 200,000 clones, around three fifths seen once. This chain connects TRBV4-1 to TRBJ1-5; a weak D match, TRBD1 (5 bases). The sample was CD8+ T cells sorted from blood, taken at week 24, from a patient treated with tofacitinib. The sequence was collected from a human donor with alopecia areata. The CDR3 nucleotides read TGCGCCAGCAGCCAAGGTGATGGGGGAGGGAGCAATCAGCCCCAGCATTTT. Translated: CASSQGDGGGSNQPQHF.